This paragraph covers one TCR beta chain sequence. Its specificity is unknown. Mismatch with germline at one junction end may stem from a read error. The roughly 18-34 mg bulk tissue piece was not sorted before simultaneous RNA and DNA extraction. The patients, who had chronic HBV infection, were treatment-naive (untreated). This sample is part of a study of tumor-infiltrating lymphocytes in primary liver carcinoma. About the research overall: Tissue type made little difference to sample yields of roughly 3.65 to 8 million productive TCRbeta reads. Study-level findings and limits: Tumors reached a significantly greater top-250-clone fraction than blood did (p = 0.039).

cDNA specific to TCR beta was made from 450 to 500 ng of total RNA, with a constant-region primer employed for priming. Three-round nested multiplex PCR performed with slightly modified ARM-PCR produced the TCR beta libraries. The first two PCR rounds used TRBV1-TRBV30 primers with a Cbeta primer, 10 cycles each. TCRdb reprocessed the multiplex PCR reads with MiXCR, giving one entry per CDR3 protein. The sample shows 60,000 or so distinct CDR3 sequences, 60% to 85% of them seen only once. This CDR3 contains 13 residues. Germline CDR1 is SGHAT and CDR2 is FQNNGV. The sequencing sample was made of liver tumor tissue from sampling region 2. Documented subset: tumor region T2, inferior pole. The chain combines TRBV11-2 with TRBJ2-7; tentatively, D is TRBD1 (6 bases). The receptor's source is a man between 35 and 55 years old with primary liver carcinoma and hepatitis B virus infection. CDR3 DNA sequence: TGTACCAGCAGTCTTGCAGGGGTTGGCGAGCAATACTTC. Translating gives CTSSLAGVGEQYF.